This is a list of T cell receptor beta chains from one sample in a study of persistence of HIV-infected CD4 T cells. Which antigens these TCRs recognize remains unknown. Some clones are missing from TCRdb's copy, which holds only in-frame ones; the method was immunoSEQ multiplex PCR. The table shows 35,000 to 40,000 clones, with approximately 86% occurring only once. The starting material was CD4+ T cells sorted from PBMCs after roughly 18-hour stimulation, obtained from a patient who received antiretroviral therapy. The receptors shown here come from an adult man with HIV who was CMV-seropositive. Both conserved end residues are part of each CDR3. A D gene is named only where the DNA matches it firmly. Only some rows state a clone size, as once, few, many or a class for expanded clones.

clone_size: -; v_call: TRBV19; j_call: TRBJ2-7; d_call: TRBD2; cdr3_aa: CASSDTLAGGYEQYF; cdr3_nt: TGTGCCAGTAGTGATACTCTAGCGGGAGGATACGAGCAGTACTTC
clone_size: -; v_call: TRBV28; j_call: TRBJ2-5; d_call: TRBD2; cdr3_aa: CASTLRGSGSGETQYF; cdr3_nt: TGTGCCAGCACGCTTAGGGGAAGCGGGAGTGGGGAGACCCAGTACTTC
clone_size: -; v_call: TRBV14; j_call: TRBJ2-7; d_call: -; cdr3_aa: CASSLTLAYEQYF; cdr3_nt: TGTGCCAGCAGCCTGACACTAGCCTACGAGCAGTACTTC
clone_size: -; v_call: TRBV4-1; j_call: TRBJ2-7; d_call: -; cdr3_aa: CASSQRDGVYEQYF; cdr3_nt: TGCGCCAGCAGCCAACGCGACGGAGTCTACGAGCAGTACTTC
clone_size: -; v_call: TRBV2; j_call: TRBJ1-2; d_call: TRBD1; cdr3_aa: CASSPQGADGYTF; cdr3_nt: TGTGCCAGCAGTCCTCAGGGGGCGGATGGCTACACCTTC
clone_size: -; v_call: TRBV15; j_call: TRBJ1-5; d_call: -; cdr3_aa: CATSRDIVASNQPQHF; cdr3_nt: TGTGCCACCAGCAGAGATATCGTCGCTAGCAATCAGCCCCAGCATTTT
clone_size: -; v_call: TRBV5-5; j_call: TRBJ2-2; d_call: TRBD2; cdr3_aa: CASSSGLAGGAGELFF; cdr3_nt: TGTGCCAGCAGTTCAGGACTAGCGGGAGGAGCCGGGGAGCTGTTTTTT
clone_size: -; v_call: TRBV15; j_call: TRBJ1-1; d_call: TRBD1; cdr3_aa: CATSVAGGDEAFF; cdr3_nt: TGTGCCACCAGCGTCGCAGGGGGAGATGAAGCTTTCTTT
clone_size: -; v_call: TRBV6-5; j_call: TRBJ2-7; d_call: -; cdr3_aa: CASSNRANYEQYF; cdr3_nt: TGTGCCAGCAGTAACAGGGCCAACTACGAGCAGTACTTC
clone_size: few; v_call: TRBV2; j_call: TRBJ1-5; d_call: TRBD1; cdr3_aa: CASREQGASNQPQHF; cdr3_nt: TGTGCCAGCAGGGAACAGGGGGCAAGCAATCAGCCCCAGCATTTT
clone_size: once; v_call: TRBV5-6; j_call: TRBJ2-3; d_call: -; cdr3_aa: CASSLSRFADTQYF; cdr3_nt: TGTGCCAGCAGCTTGAGTCGGTTTGCAGATACGCAGTATTTT
clone_size: -; v_call: TRBV4-1; j_call: TRBJ2-3; d_call: -; cdr3_aa: CASSQDGGGASTDTQYF; cdr3_nt: TGCGCCAGCAGCCAAGATGGGGGAGGTGCCAGCACAGATACGCAGTATTTT
clone_size: -; v_call: TRBV7-3; j_call: TRBJ2-1; d_call: TRBD2; cdr3_aa: CASSFNGASGGDNEQFF; cdr3_nt: TGTGCCAGCAGCTTTAACGGGGCTAGCGGGGGAGACAATGAGCAGTTCTTC
clone_size: -; v_call: TRBV4-2; j_call: TRBJ2-1; d_call: TRBD2; cdr3_aa: CASSQETSGHEQFF; cdr3_nt: TGTGCCAGCAGCCAAGAAACTAGCGGCCATGAGCAGTTCTTC
clone_size: -; v_call: TRBV6-5; j_call: TRBJ1-5; d_call: -; cdr3_aa: CASSLYRDQPQHF; cdr3_nt: TGTGCCAGCAGTCTATACAGGGATCAGCCCCAGCATTTT
clone_size: -; v_call: TRBV19; j_call: TRBJ1-5; d_call: TRBD1; cdr3_aa: CASSIFGQGANQPQHF; cdr3_nt: TGTGCCAGTAGTATTTTTGGACAGGGTGCAAATCAGCCCCAGCATTTT
clone_size: -; v_call: TRBV30; j_call: TRBJ1-2; d_call: -; cdr3_aa: CAFVQGRLGYTF; cdr3_nt: TGTGCCTTCGTCCAAGGTCGACTGGGCTACACCTTC
clone_size: few; v_call: TRBV19; j_call: TRBJ2-3; d_call: TRBD1; cdr3_aa: CASHRGSGTDTQYF; cdr3_nt: TGTGCCAGTCACAGGGGGTCGGGGACAGATACGCAGTATTTT
clone_size: -; v_call: TRBV6-2/TRBV6-3; j_call: TRBJ2-1; d_call: TRBD2; cdr3_aa: CASSSLRGGRLADNEQFF; cdr3_nt: TGTGCCAGCAGCTCACTGCGGGGCGGTAGGCTAGCGGACAATGAGCAGTTCTTC
clone_size: -; v_call: TRBV10-3; j_call: TRBJ1-3; d_call: -; cdr3_aa: CAISESAGGGARGNTIYF; cdr3_nt: TGTGCCATCAGTGAGTCCGCCGGAGGAGGGGCGCGCGGAAACACCATATATTTT
clone_size: -; v_call: TRBV6-5; j_call: TRBJ2-7; d_call: -; cdr3_aa: CASSPAGNSPNEQYF; cdr3_nt: TGTGCCAGCAGTCCGGCGGGTAATTCTCCGAACGAGCAGTACTTC
clone_size: -; v_call: TRBV28; j_call: TRBJ2-4; d_call: -; cdr3_aa: CASSPPRGGSNIQYF; cdr3_nt: TGTGCCAGCAGTCCCCCTCGGGGTGGGAGTAACATTCAGTACTTC
clone_size: -; v_call: TRBV6-2/TRBV6-3; j_call: TRBJ1-3; d_call: -; cdr3_aa: CASSYYRDTASGNTIYF; cdr3_nt: TGTGCCAGCAGTTACTACCGGGACACTGCCTCTGGAAACACCATATATTTT
clone_size: few; v_call: TRBV6-1; j_call: TRBJ1-2; d_call: -; cdr3_aa: CASSEEFRGNYGYTF; cdr3_nt: TGTGCCAGCAGTGAAGAGTTCCGGGGCAACTATGGCTACACCTTC
clone_size: -; v_call: TRBV19; j_call: TRBJ2-6; d_call: -; cdr3_aa: CASSIVANRQGPGANVLTF; cdr3_nt: TGTGCCAGTAGTATAGTCGCGAACCGTCAGGGCCCTGGGGCCAACGTCCTGACTTTC
clone_size: -; v_call: TRBV11-3; j_call: TRBJ2-1; d_call: -; cdr3_aa: CASSLQGELGRNEQFF; cdr3_nt: TGTGCCAGCAGCTTGCAGGGAGAACTCGGCAGAAATGAGCAGTTCTTC
clone_size: -; v_call: TRBV29-1; j_call: TRBJ2-5; d_call: -; cdr3_aa: CSEREGSGTQYF; cdr3_nt: TGCAGCGAACGTGAGGGAAGTGGGACCCAGTACTTC
clone_size: -; v_call: TRBV27; j_call: TRBJ1-1; d_call: -; cdr3_aa: CASSFGQGSILNTEAFF; cdr3_nt: TGTGCCAGCAGTTTCGGCCAGGGATCTATCCTGAACACTGAAGCTTTCTTT
clone_size: -; v_call: TRBV7-2; j_call: TRBJ1-5; d_call: TRBD1; cdr3_aa: CASSSLRGDQPQHF; cdr3_nt: TGTGCCAGCAGCTCGCTCAGGGGGGATCAGCCCCAGCATTTT
clone_size: -; v_call: TRBV18; j_call: TRBJ2-5; d_call: -; cdr3_aa: CASSPLAETQYF; cdr3_nt: TGTGCCAGCTCACCACTTGCCGAGACCCAGTACTTC
clone_size: -; v_call: TRBV19; j_call: TRBJ1-1; d_call: TRBD1; cdr3_aa: CASSTRQGARTEAFF; cdr3_nt: TGTGCCAGTAGTACCCGACAGGGGGCGAGAACTGAAGCTTTCTTT
clone_size: -; v_call: TRBV27; j_call: TRBJ1-5; d_call: TRBD1; cdr3_aa: CASSFGQGHSNQPQHF; cdr3_nt: TGTGCCAGCAGTTTTGGACAGGGACATAGCAATCAGCCCCAGCATTTT
clone_size: -; v_call: TRBV15; j_call: TRBJ1-4; d_call: -; cdr3_aa: CATSKALYEKLFF; cdr3_nt: TGTGCCACCAGCAAGGCCCTTTATGAAAAACTGTTTTTT
clone_size: -; v_call: TRBV30; j_call: TRBJ1-6; d_call: -; cdr3_aa: CAWSVRTAYNSPLHF; cdr3_nt: TGTGCCTGGAGTGTACGGACAGCTTATAATTCACCCCTCCACTTT
clone_size: -; v_call: TRBV5-5; j_call: TRBJ1-5; d_call: -; cdr3_aa: CASSLAGVGGNQPQHF; cdr3_nt: TGTGCCAGCAGCTTGGCGGGGGTGGGTGGCAATCAGCCCCAGCATTTT
clone_size: -; v_call: TRBV6-6; j_call: TRBJ1-5; d_call: -; cdr3_aa: CASRGSGQPQHF; cdr3_nt: TGTGCCAGTAGGGGGTCCGGTCAGCCCCAGCATTTT
clone_size: -; v_call: TRBV19; j_call: TRBJ1-2; d_call: -; cdr3_aa: CASSTSRVNYGYTF; cdr3_nt: TGTGCCAGTAGTACTTCGAGGGTCAACTATGGCTACACCTTC
clone_size: -; v_call: TRBV28; j_call: TRBJ2-1; d_call: TRBD1; cdr3_aa: CAFQGQGADEQFF; cdr3_nt: TGTGCCTTCCAGGGACAGGGGGCAGATGAGCAGTTCTTC
clone_size: -; v_call: TRBV6-1; j_call: TRBJ1-2; d_call: TRBD1; cdr3_aa: CASSFTGDGYTF; cdr3_nt: TGTGCCAGCAGTTTCACAGGGGATGGCTACACCTTC
clone_size: -; v_call: TRBV18; j_call: TRBJ1-2; d_call: -; cdr3_aa: CASSRKESTGTNGYTF; cdr3_nt: TGTGCCAGCTCACGAAAAGAATCAACCGGGACAAACGGCTACACCTTC
clone_size: -; v_call: TRBV10-3; j_call: TRBJ1-1; d_call: TRBD1; cdr3_aa: CAIGQGGTEAFF; cdr3_nt: TGTGCCATCGGACAGGGCGGCACTGAAGCTTTCTTT
clone_size: once; v_call: TRBV5-1; j_call: TRBJ2-1; d_call: TRBD2; cdr3_aa: CASRLAGTNEQFF; cdr3_nt: TGCGCCAGCAGACTAGCGGGGACCAATGAGCAGTTCTTC